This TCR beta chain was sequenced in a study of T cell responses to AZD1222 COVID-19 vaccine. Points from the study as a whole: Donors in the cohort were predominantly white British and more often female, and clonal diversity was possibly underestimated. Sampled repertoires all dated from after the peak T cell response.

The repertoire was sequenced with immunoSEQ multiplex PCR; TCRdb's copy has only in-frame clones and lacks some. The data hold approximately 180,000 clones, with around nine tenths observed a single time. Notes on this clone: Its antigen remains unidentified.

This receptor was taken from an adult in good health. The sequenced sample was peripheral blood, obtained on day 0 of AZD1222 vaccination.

The CDR3: CASSQTDTQYF. In DNA form, the CDR3 reads TGCGCCAGCAGTCAAACAGATACGCAGTATTTT. The chain uses TRBV10-1 and TRBJ2-3, with D hard to call. CDR1 and CDR2 from the germline V gene are WNHNN and SYGVQD (reference sequence). V dropped 5 bases and J dropped 3 bases, with 3 bases sitting between them. The CDR3 runs to 11 residues.